In its sample, the clone carrying this T cell receptor (beta chain) was seen many times. No antigen is known for it. Ophthalmopathy cases met thresholds of Clinical Activity Score at least 3, NOSPECS grade at least 4 and duration under 3 months. The data were obtained in a study of T cells in Graves' hyperthyroidism and ophthalmopathy. Regarding the study as a whole: In the blood, most expanded thyroid clonotypes above 0.001 appeared as well.

The investigators amplified TCR beta CDR3 regions from RNA transcripts. Using the HTBI primer set, a first-round RT-PCR was run on the TCR CDR3. A single record per CDR3 protein comes from TCRdb applying MiXCR to the multiplex PCR reads. The sample shows approximately 600,000 distinct CDR3 sequences, roughly 15% of them seen only once. V trimming: 2 bases; J trimming: 2 bases; junction bases outside the gene matches: 11. CDR1 is DFQATT and CDR2 is SNEGSKA in the germline V gene (reference sequence). This CDR3 is 17 amino acids long. The chain employs TRBV20-1 and TRBJ2-7; 11 bases align to TRBD2. This TCR derives from a woman between 40 and 55 years old with Graves' ophthalmopathy. Sequenced sample: blood. CDR3 in DNA: TGCAGTGCTAGACCAACCCTTAGCGGGAGGGGGACCTACGAGCAGTACTTC. Translation gives CSARPTLSGRGTYEQYF.